These 31 T cell receptor beta chains originate from one sample sequenced in a study of cytomegalovirus exposure and HLA in healthy donors. PCR primers comprised 60 Vbeta and 13 Jbeta primers. Produced via immunoSEQ multiplex PCR; TCRdb's table is partial and in-frame only. The repertoire holds more than 140,000 clones, with almost 80% as singletons. Sequencing used PBMCs. Receptors originate from a male donor in good health and CMV-seronegative.

The V gene is TRBV4-3, the J gene TRBJ2-7, with D hard to call. The V end lost 0 bases, the J end lost 3 bases, and 9 bases lay between the germline ends. The CDR3 contains 14 residues. CDR1 and CDR2 from the germline V gene are LGHNA and YSLEER. CDR3 in amino acids: CASSQDSPGYEQYF. CDR3 nucleotides: TGCGCCAGCAGCCAAGATTCTCCAGGCTACGAGCAGTACTTC.

The chain recombines TRBV7-7 with TRBJ1-1; the D gene is possibly TRBD1 (6 bases). V lost 7 bases to trimming and J lost 3 bases, with 27 bases between them. Per the germline V gene, CDR1 is SSHAT and CDR2 is FNYEAQ (reference sequence). The CDR3 runs 18 residues. CDR3 bases: TGTGCCAGCACCCCGTTAGGGTGGACAGCTCCAGGGGACACTGAAGCTTTCTTT. This translates into CASTPLGWTAPGDTEAFF.

Remarks on this clone: A read error may account for a junction end that differs from germline. The chain employs TRBV7-9 and TRBJ2-3; perhaps TRBD1 as D (6 bases). The V gene's germline CDR1 is SEHNR and CDR2 FQNEAQ (reference sequence). CDR3 size: 13 residues. CDR3 in amino acids: CSSSLQGIDTQYF. The DNA for the CDR3 is TGTTCCAGCAGCCTCCAGGGGATAGATACGCAGTATTTT.

The CDR3 coding sequence is TGCGCCAGCAGGAGCAATTCCGGGGGGCTCGGTGAGCAGTTCTTC. Protein: CASRSNSGGLGEQFF. This chain links TRBV5-1 with TRBJ2-1; possibly TRBD2 for D (7 bases). Germline CDR1 reads SGHRS; CDR2 reads YFSETQ. V lost 5 bases and J 9 bases, leaving 21 bases between the germline ends. The CDR3 spans 15 residues.

The chain has TRBV11-3 and TRBJ1-4; 8 bases match TRBD1. The J segment lost 4 bases and the V segment lost 2 bases, leaving 3 bases of the junction unmatched. Germline V gene sequence: CDR1 SGHNT, CDR2 YENEEA. CDR3 length equals 15 residues. DNA for the CDR3: TGTGCCAGCAGCTTACTGGGACAGGATAATGAAAAACTGTTTTTT. Translated, it gives CASSLLGQDNEKLFF. Variable domain in full (rest from reference TRBV11-3 and TRBJ1-4): EAGVVQSPRYKIIEKKQPVAFWCNPISGHNTLYWYLQNLGQGPELLIRYENEEAVDDSQLPKDRFSAERLKGVDSTLKIQPAELGDSAVYLCASSLLGQDNEKLFFGSGTQLSVL.

DNA for the CDR3: TGTGCCAGCAGCCCTATAGCGGGAAGCACAGATACGCAGTATTTT. This gives the protein CASSPIAGSTDTQYF. The V and J genes are TRBV7-7 and TRBJ2-3; 8 bases match TRBD2. V gave up 5 bases and J gave up 0 bases; unmatched junction bases: 4. Germline V gene sequence: CDR1 SSHAT, CDR2 FNYEAQ (reference sequence). This CDR3 region has 15 residues.

V gene TRBV7-2 combines with J gene TRBJ1-3; D ambiguous. The CDR3 is 12 amino acids. CDR1 SGHTA and CDR2 FQGNSA come from the germline V gene. The V end lost 5 bases, the J end lost 9 bases, and 11 bases lay between the germline ends. CDR3 loop: CASSPTLATIYF. The CDR3 DNA follows: TGTGCCAGCAGCCCCACGCTAGCCACCATATATTTT.

CDR3 sequence: CASSPGAVNTEAFF. The CDR3 DNA reads as TGTGCCAGCTCACCAGGGGCGGTGAACACTGAAGCTTTCTTT. V usage is TRBV18 and J usage is TRBJ1-1; D possibly corresponds to TRBD1 (5 bases). Trimming removed 2 bases at V and 0 bases at J, with 7 bases between. CDR3 size: 14 residues. Germline V gene data show CDR1 as KGHSH and CDR2 as LQKENI.

The chain has TRBV11-3 and TRBJ2-5, with D possibly being TRBD1 (6 bases). The CDR3 is 17 amino acids. V shed 5 bases and J shed 2 bases, with 21 bases lying between them. Germline V gene lookup returns CDR1 SGHNT and CDR2 YENEEA. The CDR3 sequence: CASSDPLGRGQQETQYF. The CDR3 DNA reads as TGTGCCAGCAGCGACCCCTTGGGCAGGGGCCAACAAGAGACCCAGTACTTC.

V gene TRBV11-2 combines with J gene TRBJ2-7; D may be TRBD2 (5 bases). The CDR3 loop spans 12 amino acids. Per the germline V gene, CDR1 is SGHAT and CDR2 is FQNNGV. Trimming stripped 4 bases from V and 5 bases from J, with 9 bases between. The CDR3 nucleotides read TGTGCCAGCAGCTCCTCCGGGGACGAGCAGTACTTC. Translation: CASSSSGDEQYF.

The chain combines TRBV19 with TRBJ2-6; the D gene is possibly TRBD1 (6 bases). Between the trimmed V and J ends, which lost 7 bases and 0 bases, there was a span of 13 bases. The length of the CDR3 is 16 residues. Germline V CDR1 and CDR2: LNHDA, SQIVND (reference sequence). This CDR3 reads CASTQGDNSGANVLTF. The DNA for the CDR3 is TGTGCCAGTACCCAAGGGGACAACTCTGGGGCCAACGTCCTGACTTTC. The entire variable domain, with the rest obtained from reference TRBV19 and TRBJ2-6, is as follows: DGGITQSPKYLFRKEGQNVTLSCEQNLNHDAMYWYRQDPGQGLRLIYYSQIVNDFQKGDIAEGYSVSREKKESFPLTVTSAQKNPTAFYLCASTQGDNSGANVLTFGAGSRLTVL.

The sample holds a few counts of this clone. This chain uses TRBV7-9 with TRBJ1-2; D remains unclear. The germline V gene has CDR1 SEHNR and CDR2 FQNEAQ (reference sequence). V was trimmed by 2 bases and J by 7 bases, leaving 5 bases between them. The CDR3 is made up of 11 amino acids. CDR3 in amino acids: CASSLRGGYTF. The CDR3 bases are TGTGCCAGCAGCTTACGGGGTGGCTACACCTTC.

This chain uses TRBV5-8 with TRBJ2-5; tentative D call: TRBD1 (6 bases). The J call may be mistaken, given a closer DNA end match to TRBJ2-7. The CDR3 sequence is 15 residues long. Germline CDR1 and CDR2: SGHTS and YDEGEE. The CDR3 sequence is CASSLGDRHFYEQYF. The CDR3 DNA sequence: TGTGCCAGCAGCTTAGGCGACAGGCATTTCTACGAGCAGTACTTC.

Regarding this clone: One end of the junction does not line up with germline, which may come from a read error. Other DNA sequences from this sample encode an identical CDR3 as well. The chain employs TRBV7-9 and TRBJ1-1; D gene uncertain. The CDR3 has 14 residues. The V gene's germline CDR1 is SEHNR and CDR2 FQNEAQ (reference sequence). The CDR3 DNA sequence: TGTGCCAGCAGCTTTCTCGGGTCTGCCACTGAAGCCTTCTTT. Its protein is CASSFLGSATEAFF.

The V call is TRBV15, the J call TRBJ1-1; no definite D call. Trimming took off 3 bases at V and 1 base at J, with 9 bases between the two ends. There are 14 residues in the CDR3. From germline, CDR1 is LNHNV and CDR2 YYDKDF (reference sequence). The DNA for the CDR3 is TGTGCCACCAGCAGTGATTTCGGGAACACTGAAGCTTTCTTT. Protein sequence: CATSSDFGNTEAFF.

The chain uses TRBV12-5 and TRBJ1-1; 9 positions agree with TRBD1. The junction had 8 bases not matched to a gene; V was cut back by 1 base and J by 5 bases. Germline CDR1 reads LGHNT; CDR2 reads FRNRAP. The CDR3 extends over 16 amino acids. In nucleotides, the CDR3 is TGTGCTAGTGGTTTGGGCGCCGACAGGGGGAAAACTGAAGCTTTCTTT. The encoded protein is CASGLGADRGKTEAFF.

The chain uses TRBV28 and TRBJ1-2; D call uncertain. The germline V gene has CDR1 MDHEN and CDR2 SYDVKM. This CDR3 is built from 17 residues. V dropped 4 bases and J dropped 1 base, with 19 bases sitting between them. The CDR3 loop reads CASSSGEGGIHNYGYTF. The CDR3 coding sequence is TGTGCCAGCAGTTCTGGCGAGGGAGGGATTCATAACTATGGCTACACCTTC.

The chain carries TRBV7-2 and TRBJ2-3; D ambiguous. The CDR3 is 13 residues long. V lost 0 bases, J lost 7 bases, and 8 bases lay in between. Germline-derived CDR1 and CDR2 are SGHTA and FQGNSA. The CDR3 reads CASSLANQNTQYF. The CDR3 region has the DNA TGTGCCAGCAGCTTAGCCAACCAGAATACGCAGTATTTT.

This chain links TRBV19 with TRBJ1-5; the D gene is possibly TRBD1 (6 bases). V lost 2 bases and J lost 5, with 13 bases in between. This CDR3 has 15 amino acids. The germline CDR1 and CDR2 sequences are LNHDA and SQIVND (reference sequence). CDR3 residues: CASSIRGARDQPQHF. CDR3 coding DNA: TGTGCCAGTAGTATACGGGGGGCGAGGGATCAGCCCCAGCATTTT.

The table lists this clone with a few counts. V gene TRBV2 combines with J gene TRBJ1-2; D call uncertain. V was clipped by 3 bases and J by 2 bases, with 16 bases between them. CDR3 size: 16 residues. Germline CDR1 reads SNHLY; CDR2 reads FYNNEI. This CDR3 reads CASSEVRNRANYGYTF. The CDR3 DNA follows: TGTGCCAGCAGTGAGGTACGGAACCGAGCGAACTATGGCTACACCTTC.

The chain couples TRBV18 to TRBJ1-2; a weak D match, TRBD1 (6 bases). The CDR3 totals 13 residues. CDR1 and CDR2 (germline): KGHSH, LQKENI. V was trimmed by 3 bases and J by 5 bases, leaving 10 bases between them. CDR3: CASSPGQAYGYTF. For the CDR3, the DNA is TGTGCCAGCTCACCGGGACAAGCTTATGGCTACACCTTC.

V is TRBV11-3 and J is TRBJ2-7; 7 bases map to TRBD1. Germline CDR1 and CDR2: SGHNT and YENEEA. The CDR3 runs to 16 residues. Trimming cost V 1 base and J 0 bases; bases outside gene matches: 6. CDR3 DNA: TGTGCCAGCAGCTTAGCTACCGGGACAGTCTCCTACGAGCAGTACTTC. As protein: CASSLATGTVSYEQYF.

This chain connects TRBV7-6 to TRBJ1-1, with 7 bases aligning to TRBD1. The CDR3 totals 13 residues. Trimming cost V 5 bases and J 4 bases; bases outside gene matches: 4. Germline-derived CDR1 and CDR2 are SGHVS and FNYEAQ. The DNA of the CDR3 is TGTGCCAGCAGCGTCAGGGGGACCACTGAAGCTTTCTTT. Protein sequence: CASSVRGTTEAFF.

This chain connects TRBV11-2 to TRBJ1-2, with TRBD1 matching 12 bases. V dropped 3 bases and J dropped 7; count of bases not matched to a gene: 6. In germline, CDR1 is SGHAT, CDR2 FQNNGV. The CDR3 is 15 amino acids. The CDR3 DNA follows: TGTGCCAGCAGCTTTGCCGGGACAGGGGGCTTTGGCTACACCTTC. It encodes CASSFAGTGGFGYTF. The variable domain in full, with the rest retrieved from reference TRBV11-2 and TRBJ1-2, is EAGVAQSPRYKIIEKRQSVAFWCNPISGHATLYWYQQILGQGPKLLIQFQNNGVVDDSQLPKDRFSAERLKGVDSTLKIQPAKLEDSAVYLCASSFAGTGGFGYTFGSGTRLTVV.

V is TRBV27 and J is TRBJ1-4, with 8 bases fitting TRBD1. CDR1 and CDR2 (germline): MNHEY, SMNVEV (reference sequence). The ends lost 0 bases at V and 0 bases at J; junction bases unmatched: 12. The CDR3 sequence is 20 residues long. The DNA of the CDR3 is TGTGCCAGCAGTTTATCGATTCCCGGGACAGGTTATGCAACTAATGAAAAACTGTTTTTT. Its translation: CASSLSIPGTGYATNEKLFF.

J is TRBJ2-1 and V is TRBV2; TRBD2 aligns across 7 bases. CDR1 is SNHLY, CDR2 FYNNEI, per germline. The CDR3 sequence is 11 residues long. The ends lost 6 bases at V and 12 bases at J; junction bases unmatched: 5. DNA of the CDR3: TGTGCCAGCAGGGGGACGGGAGGGCAGTTCTTC. It yields the protein CASRGTGGQFF.

CDR3 in DNA: TGCGCCAGCAGCTTGGCCGACAGGGGCCACGAGCAGTACTTC. Its translation is CASSLADRGHEQYF. The chain employs TRBV5-1 and TRBJ2-7, with 8 bases lining up with TRBD1. Trimming at V came to 0 bases and at J to 5 bases, leaving 4 bases not matched to a gene. The germline V gene encodes CDR1 SGHRS and CDR2 YFSETQ. CDR3 size: 14 residues.

This sequence joins TRBV6-1 and TRBJ2-3; the match to TRBD2 covers 14 bases. The CDR3 covers 15 residues. V trimming: 7 bases; J trimming: 4 bases; junction bases outside the gene matches: 4. The V gene's germline CDR1 is MNHNS and CDR2 SASEGT. The CDR3 region is CASTRTSGGPDTQYF. CDR3 nucleotides: TGTGCCAGCACGCGGACTAGCGGGGGGCCAGATACGCAGTATTTT.

This chain connects TRBV9 to TRBJ2-1; 8 bases fit TRBD2. CDR3 length: 16 residues. Unmatched junction bases numbered 9, after V lost 0 bases and J lost 7 bases. Germline CDR1 is SGDLS and CDR2 is YYNGEE. Here the CDR3 DNA reads TGTGCCAGCAGCGTAGACAGCGGGCGCGGGGGGAATGAGCAGTTCTTC. Encoded protein: CASSVDSGRGGNEQFF.

The J gene is TRBJ2-4, the V gene TRBV5-1, with TRBD2 matching 16 bases. CDR1 and CDR2 (germline): SGHRS, YFSETQ. The CDR3 length is 18 residues. V lost 3 bases, J lost 1 base, and 4 bases stayed unmatched. The CDR3 here is CASSSGLAGGPAKNIQYF. The CDR3 bases are TGCGCCAGCAGCTCGGGACTAGCGGGGGGGCCCGCCAAAAACATTCAGTACTTC.

CDR3 sequence (DNA): TGTGCCAGCAGTCACAGGGGCCCTTCTCCCTCCTACGAGCAGTACTTC. It encodes CASSHRGPSPSYEQYF. This chain joins TRBV5-6 and TRBJ2-7; 7 bases align to TRBD1. The ends lost 5 bases at V and 0 bases at J; junction bases unmatched: 11. The V gene's germline CDR1 is SGHDT and CDR2 YYEEEE. CDR3 length equals 16 residues.